This T cell receptor beta chain stems from a study of CD8 T cells in Susac syndrome. This clonotype was recorded once. In germline, CDR1 is LNHDA, CDR2 SQIVND (reference sequence). The V and J ends lost 4 bases and 4 bases, in that order; junction bases with no gene match: 6. There are 15 residues in the CDR3. RNA in amounts of about 0.5 to 1 ug was reverse transcribed with random hexamers. One entry per CDR3 protein, called by TCRdb with MiXCR from the immunoSEQ multiplex PCR reads. This table holds around 150,000 distinct CDR3 sequences, roughly 95% found once. This chain connects TRBV19 to TRBJ1-2; 10 bases fit TRBD1. The specimen was CD4+ T cells from PBMCs. The source of this sequence is a human donor with Susac syndrome. The CDR3 DNA reads as TGTGCCAGTAGTACTGGGACAGGGGTCCGCTATGGCTACACCTTC. Protein sequence: CASSTGTGVRYGYTF.